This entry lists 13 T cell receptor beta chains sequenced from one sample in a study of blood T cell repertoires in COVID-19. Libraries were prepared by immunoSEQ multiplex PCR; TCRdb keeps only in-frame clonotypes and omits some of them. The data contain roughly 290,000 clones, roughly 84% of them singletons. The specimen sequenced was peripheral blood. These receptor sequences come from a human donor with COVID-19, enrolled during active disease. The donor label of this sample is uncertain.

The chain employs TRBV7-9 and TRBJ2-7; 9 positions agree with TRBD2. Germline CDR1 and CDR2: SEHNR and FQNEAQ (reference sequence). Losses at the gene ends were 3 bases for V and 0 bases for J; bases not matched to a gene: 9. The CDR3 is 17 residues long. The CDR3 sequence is CASSFHPATSGSYEQYF. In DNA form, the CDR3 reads TGTGCCAGCAGCTTCCACCCGGCGACTAGCGGCTCCTACGAGCAGTACTTC.

The CDR3 loop is CASGDIRGPYEQYF. In nucleotides, the CDR3 is TGTGCCAGCGGAGATATTAGGGGTCCCTACGAGCAGTACTTC. The rearrangement joins TRBV6-5 to TRBJ2-7; perhaps TRBD1 as D (5 bases). Trimming removed 8 bases from V and 2 bases from J, with 16 bases in between. CDR1 is MNHEY, CDR2 SVGAGI, per germline. CDR3 length equals 14 residues.

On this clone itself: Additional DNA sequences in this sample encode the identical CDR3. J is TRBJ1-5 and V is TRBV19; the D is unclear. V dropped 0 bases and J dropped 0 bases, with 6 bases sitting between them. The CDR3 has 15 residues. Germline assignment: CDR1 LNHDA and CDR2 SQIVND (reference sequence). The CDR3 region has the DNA TGTGCCAGTAGTATAGATCGGGATAGCAATCAGCCCCAGCATTTT. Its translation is CASSIDRDSNQPQHF.

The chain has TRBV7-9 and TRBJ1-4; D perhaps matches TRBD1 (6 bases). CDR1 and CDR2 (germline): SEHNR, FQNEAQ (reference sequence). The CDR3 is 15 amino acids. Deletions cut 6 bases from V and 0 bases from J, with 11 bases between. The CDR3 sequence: CASSYTGTTNEKLFF. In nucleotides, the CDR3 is TGTGCCAGCAGTTATACAGGGACAACTAATGAAAAACTGTTTTTT. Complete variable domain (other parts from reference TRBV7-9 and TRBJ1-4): DTGVSQNPRHKITKRGQNVTFRCDPISEHNRLYWYRQTLGQGPEFLTYFQNEAQLEKSRLLSDRFSAERPKGSFSTLEIQRTEQGDSAMYLCASSYTGTTNEKLFFGSGTQLSVL.

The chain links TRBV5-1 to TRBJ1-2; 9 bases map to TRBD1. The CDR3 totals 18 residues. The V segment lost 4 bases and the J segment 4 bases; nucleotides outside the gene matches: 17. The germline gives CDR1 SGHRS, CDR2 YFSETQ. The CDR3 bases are TGCGCCAGCAGCCCCCCCCCGATTAGACAGGGGGACCCCTATGGCTACACCTTC. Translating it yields CASSPPPIRQGDPYGYTF.

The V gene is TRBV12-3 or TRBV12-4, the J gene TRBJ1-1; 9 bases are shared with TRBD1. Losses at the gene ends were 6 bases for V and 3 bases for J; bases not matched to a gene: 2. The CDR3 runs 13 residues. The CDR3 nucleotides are TGTGCCAGCAGGGGGGACAGGGACACTGAAGCTTTCTTT. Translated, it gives CASRGDRDTEAFF.

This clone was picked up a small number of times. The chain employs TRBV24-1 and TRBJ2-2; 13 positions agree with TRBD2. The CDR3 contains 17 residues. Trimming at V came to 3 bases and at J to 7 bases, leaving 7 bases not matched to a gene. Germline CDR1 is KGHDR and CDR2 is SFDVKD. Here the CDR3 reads CATSDGRLAGGGGELFF. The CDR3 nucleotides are TGTGCCACCAGTGATGGGCGACTAGCGGGAGGAGGCGGGGAGCTGTTTTTT.

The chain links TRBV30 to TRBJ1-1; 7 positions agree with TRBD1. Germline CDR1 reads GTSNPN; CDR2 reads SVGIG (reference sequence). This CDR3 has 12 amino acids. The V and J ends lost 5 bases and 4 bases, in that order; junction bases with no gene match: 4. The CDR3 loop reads CAWGRGLTEAFF. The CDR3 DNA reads TGTGCCTGGGGGAGGGGGCTCACTGAAGCTTTCTTT.

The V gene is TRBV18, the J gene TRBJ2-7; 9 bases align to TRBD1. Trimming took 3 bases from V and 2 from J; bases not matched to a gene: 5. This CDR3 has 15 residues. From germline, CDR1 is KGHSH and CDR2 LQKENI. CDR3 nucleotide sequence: TGTGCCAGCTCACCGGGGACAGGGAGTCCCTACGAGCAGTACTTC. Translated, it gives CASSPGTGSPYEQYF.

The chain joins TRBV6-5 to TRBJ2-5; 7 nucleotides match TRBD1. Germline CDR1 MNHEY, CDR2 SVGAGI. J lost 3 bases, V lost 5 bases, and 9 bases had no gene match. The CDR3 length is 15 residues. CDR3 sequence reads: CASSTLGTAEETQYF. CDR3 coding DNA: TGTGCCAGCAGTACCCTCGGGACAGCGGAAGAGACCCAGTACTTC.

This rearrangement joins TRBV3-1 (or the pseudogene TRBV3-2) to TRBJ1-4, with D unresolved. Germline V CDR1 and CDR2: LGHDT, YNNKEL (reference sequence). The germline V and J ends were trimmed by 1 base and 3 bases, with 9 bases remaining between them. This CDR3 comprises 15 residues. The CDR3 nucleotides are TGTGCCAGCAGCCAAGGGAGGCGGCCTAATGAAAAACTGTTTTTT. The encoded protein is CASSQGRRPNEKLFF.

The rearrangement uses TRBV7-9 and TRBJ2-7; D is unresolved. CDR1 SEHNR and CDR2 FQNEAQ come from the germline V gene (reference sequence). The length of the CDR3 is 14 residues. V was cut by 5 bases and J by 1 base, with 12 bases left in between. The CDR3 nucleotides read TGTGCCAGCAGCCCCCCCCTTACATCCTACGAGCAGTACTTC. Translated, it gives CASSPPLTSYEQYF.

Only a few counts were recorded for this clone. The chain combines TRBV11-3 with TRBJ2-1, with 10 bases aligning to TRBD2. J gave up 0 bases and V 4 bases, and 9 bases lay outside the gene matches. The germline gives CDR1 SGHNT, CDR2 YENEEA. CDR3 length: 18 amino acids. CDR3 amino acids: CASSSDSGRGSSYNEQFF. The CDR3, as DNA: TGTGCCAGCAGCTCAGACAGCGGGAGGGGGAGCTCCTACAATGAGCAGTTCTTC.